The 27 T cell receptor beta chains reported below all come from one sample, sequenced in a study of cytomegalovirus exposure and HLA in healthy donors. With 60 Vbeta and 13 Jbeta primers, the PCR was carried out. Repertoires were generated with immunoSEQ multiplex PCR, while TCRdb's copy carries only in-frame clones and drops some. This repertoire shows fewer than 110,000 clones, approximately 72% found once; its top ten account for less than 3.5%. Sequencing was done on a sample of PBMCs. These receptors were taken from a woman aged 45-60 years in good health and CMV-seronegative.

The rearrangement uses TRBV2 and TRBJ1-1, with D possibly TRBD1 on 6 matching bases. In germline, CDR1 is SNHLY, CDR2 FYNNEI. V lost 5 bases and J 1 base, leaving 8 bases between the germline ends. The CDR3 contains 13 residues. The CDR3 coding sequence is TGTGCCAGCAGTCAGGGGTCGAACACTGAAGCTTTCTTT. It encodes CASSQGSNTEAFF.

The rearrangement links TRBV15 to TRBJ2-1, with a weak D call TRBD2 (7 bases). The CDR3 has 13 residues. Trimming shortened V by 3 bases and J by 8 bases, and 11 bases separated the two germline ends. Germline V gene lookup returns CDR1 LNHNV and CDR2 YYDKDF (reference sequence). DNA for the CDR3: TGTGCCACCAGCAGTGGGGGGGGCTATGAGCAGTTCTTC. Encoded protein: CATSSGGGYEQFF. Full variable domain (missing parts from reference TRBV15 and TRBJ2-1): DAMVIQNPRYQVTQFGKPVTLSCSQTLNHNVMYWYQQKSSQAPKLLFHYYDKDFNNEADTPDNFQSRRPNTSFCFLDIRSPGLGDTAMYLCATSSGGGYEQFFGPGTRLTVL.

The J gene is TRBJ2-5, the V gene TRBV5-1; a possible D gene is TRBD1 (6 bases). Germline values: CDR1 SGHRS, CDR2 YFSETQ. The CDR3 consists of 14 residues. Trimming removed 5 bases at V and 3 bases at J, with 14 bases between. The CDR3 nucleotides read TGCGCCAGCAGTAGTAACAGGGTAGAAGAGACCCAGTACTTC. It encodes CASSSNRVEETQYF.

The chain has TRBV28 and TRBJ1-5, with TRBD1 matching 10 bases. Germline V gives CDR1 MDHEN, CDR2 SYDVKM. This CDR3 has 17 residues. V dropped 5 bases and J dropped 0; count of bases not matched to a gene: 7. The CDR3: CASSGTGVKVSNQPQHF. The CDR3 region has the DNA TGTGCCAGCAGTGGGACAGGGGTCAAGGTTAGCAATCAGCCCCAGCATTTT.

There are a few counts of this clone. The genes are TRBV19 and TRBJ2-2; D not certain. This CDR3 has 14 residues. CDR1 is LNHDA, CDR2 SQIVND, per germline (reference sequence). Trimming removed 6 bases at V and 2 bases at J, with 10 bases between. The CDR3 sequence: CASSATSNTGELFF. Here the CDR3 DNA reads TGTGCCAGTAGCGCGACAAGTAACACCGGGGAGCTGTTTTTT.

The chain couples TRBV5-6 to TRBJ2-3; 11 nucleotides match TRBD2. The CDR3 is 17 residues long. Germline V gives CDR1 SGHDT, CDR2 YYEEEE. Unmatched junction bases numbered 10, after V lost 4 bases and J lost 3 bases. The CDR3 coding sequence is TGTGCCAGCAGCATGGAGATAGCGGGGGGGCTAACAGATACGCAGTATTTT. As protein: CASSMEIAGGLTDTQYF.

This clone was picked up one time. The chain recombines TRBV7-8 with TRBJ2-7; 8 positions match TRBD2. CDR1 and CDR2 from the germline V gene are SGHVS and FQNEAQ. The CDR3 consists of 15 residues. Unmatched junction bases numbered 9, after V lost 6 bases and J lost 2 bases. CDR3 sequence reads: CASRPGTSLTYEQYF. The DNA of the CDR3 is TGTGCCAGCAGGCCCGGGACTAGTTTAACCTACGAGCAGTACTTC.

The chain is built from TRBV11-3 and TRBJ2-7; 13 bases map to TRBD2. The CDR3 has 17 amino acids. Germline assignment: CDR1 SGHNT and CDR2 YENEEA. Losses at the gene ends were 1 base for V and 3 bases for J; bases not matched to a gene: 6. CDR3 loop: CASSLGQGLAGSYEQYF. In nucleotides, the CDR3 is TGTGCCAGCAGCTTAGGGCAGGGACTAGCGGGAAGCTACGAGCAGTACTTC.

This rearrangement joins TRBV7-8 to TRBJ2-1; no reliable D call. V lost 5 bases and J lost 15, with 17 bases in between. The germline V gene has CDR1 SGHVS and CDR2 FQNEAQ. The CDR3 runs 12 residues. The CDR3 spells CASSPRLEWPFF. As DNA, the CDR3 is TGTGCCAGCAGCCCCCGCTTGGAGTGGCCGTTCTTC.

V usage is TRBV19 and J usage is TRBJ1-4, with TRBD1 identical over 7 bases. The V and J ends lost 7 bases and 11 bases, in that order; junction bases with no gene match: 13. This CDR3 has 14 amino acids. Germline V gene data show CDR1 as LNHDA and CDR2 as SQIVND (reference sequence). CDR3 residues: CASNPDRTRGKLFF. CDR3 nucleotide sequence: TGTGCCAGTAACCCGGACAGGACCCGTGGGAAACTGTTTTTT.

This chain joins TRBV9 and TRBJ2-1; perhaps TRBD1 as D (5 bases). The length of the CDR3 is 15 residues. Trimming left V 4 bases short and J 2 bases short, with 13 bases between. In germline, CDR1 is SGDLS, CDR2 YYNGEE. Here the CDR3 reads CASSPRATTYNEQFF. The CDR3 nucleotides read TGTGCCAGCAGCCCCAGGGCTACGACCTACAATGAGCAGTTCTTC. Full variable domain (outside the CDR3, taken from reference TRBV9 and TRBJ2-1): DSGVTQTPKHLITATGQRVTLRCSPRSGDLSVYWYQQSLDQGLQFLIQYYNGEERAKGNILERFSAQQFPDLHSELNLSSLELGDSALYFCASSPRATTYNEQFFGPGTRLTVL.

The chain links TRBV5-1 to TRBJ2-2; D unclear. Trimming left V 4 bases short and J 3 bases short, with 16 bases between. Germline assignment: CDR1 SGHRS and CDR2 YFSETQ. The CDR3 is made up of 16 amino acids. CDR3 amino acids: CASSTGFRVDTGELFF. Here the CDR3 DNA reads TGCGCCAGCAGCACTGGCTTCCGGGTTGACACCGGGGAGCTGTTTTTT. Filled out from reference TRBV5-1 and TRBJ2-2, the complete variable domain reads KAGVTQTPRYLIKTRGQQVTLSCSPISGHRSVSWYQQTPGQGLQFLFEYFSETQRNKGNFPGRFSGRQFSNSRSEMNVSTLELGDSALYLCASSTGFRVDTGELFFGEGSRLTVL.

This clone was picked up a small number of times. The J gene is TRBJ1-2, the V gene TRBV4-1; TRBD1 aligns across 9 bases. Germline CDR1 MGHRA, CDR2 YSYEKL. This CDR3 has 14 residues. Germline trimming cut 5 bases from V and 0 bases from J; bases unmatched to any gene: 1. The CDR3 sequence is CASSGDRANYGYTF. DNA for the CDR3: TGCGCCAGCAGCGGGGACAGGGCTAACTATGGCTACACCTTC.

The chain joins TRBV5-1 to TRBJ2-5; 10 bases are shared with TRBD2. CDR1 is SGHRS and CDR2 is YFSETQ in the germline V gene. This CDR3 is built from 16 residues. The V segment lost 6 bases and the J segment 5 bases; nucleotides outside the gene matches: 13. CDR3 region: CASKGLVAGGLETQYF. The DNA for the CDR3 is TGCGCCAGCAAGGGCTTAGTAGCGGGGGGTTTGGAGACCCAGTACTTC.

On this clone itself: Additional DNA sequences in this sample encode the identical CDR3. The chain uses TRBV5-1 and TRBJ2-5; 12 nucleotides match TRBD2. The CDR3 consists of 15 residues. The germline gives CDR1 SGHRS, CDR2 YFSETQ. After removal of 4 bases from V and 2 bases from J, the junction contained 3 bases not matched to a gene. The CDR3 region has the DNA TGCGCCAGCAGCCGGACTAGCGGGGTACAAGAGACCCAGTACTTC. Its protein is CASSRTSGVQETQYF.

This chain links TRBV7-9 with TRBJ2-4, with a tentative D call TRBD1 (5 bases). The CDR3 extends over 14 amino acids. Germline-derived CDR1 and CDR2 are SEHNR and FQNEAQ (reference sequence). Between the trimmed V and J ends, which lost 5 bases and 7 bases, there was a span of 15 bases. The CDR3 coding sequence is TGTGCCAGCAGCCGGCAGGGTGTGGATAACATTCAGTACTTC. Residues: CASSRQGVDNIQYF.

CDR3 in amino acids: CAWSVGQGFNEQFF. DNA for the CDR3: TGTGCCTGGAGTGTGGGTCAGGGCTTCAATGAGCAGTTCTTC. The V and J genes are TRBV30 and TRBJ2-1; weak D call: TRBD1 (5 bases). The CDR3 consists of 14 residues. Germline loops: CDR1 GTSNPN, CDR2 SVGIG (reference sequence). The ends were cut back, 0 bases at V and 6 bases at J, with 12 bases in the middle.

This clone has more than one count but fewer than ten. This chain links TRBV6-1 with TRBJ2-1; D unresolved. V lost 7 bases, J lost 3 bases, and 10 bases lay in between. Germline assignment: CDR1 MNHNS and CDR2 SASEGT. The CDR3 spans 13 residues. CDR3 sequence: CASIMEFYNEQFF. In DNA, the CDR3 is TGTGCCAGCATAATGGAGTTCTACAATGAGCAGTTCTTC.

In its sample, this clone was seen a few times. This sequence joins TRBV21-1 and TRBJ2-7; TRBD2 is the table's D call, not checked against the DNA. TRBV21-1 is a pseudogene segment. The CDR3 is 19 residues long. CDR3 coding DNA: TGTGCCAGCAGCAAAATGACTGATGGGAGTATCTCAAAACTATACGAGCAGTACTTC. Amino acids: CASSKMTDGSISKLYEQYF.

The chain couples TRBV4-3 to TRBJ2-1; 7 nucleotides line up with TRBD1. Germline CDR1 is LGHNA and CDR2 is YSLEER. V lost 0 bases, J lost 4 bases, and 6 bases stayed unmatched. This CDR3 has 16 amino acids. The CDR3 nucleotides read TGCGCCAGCAGCCAAGATATAGGGGGCAAGTACAATGAGCAGTTCTTC. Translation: CASSQDIGGKYNEQFF.

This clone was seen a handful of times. The chain's CDR3 is CASSSRPGLGRNEQFF. As DNA, the CDR3 is TGTGCCAGCAGTTCACGACCGGGACTCGGACGGAATGAGCAGTTCTTC. The chain employs TRBV6-5 and TRBJ2-1, with TRBD2 as a possible D gene (6 bases). This CDR3 has 16 residues. Germline-derived CDR1 and CDR2 are MNHEY and SVGAGI. The V and J ends lost 4 bases and 7 bases respectively, with 20 bases between them.

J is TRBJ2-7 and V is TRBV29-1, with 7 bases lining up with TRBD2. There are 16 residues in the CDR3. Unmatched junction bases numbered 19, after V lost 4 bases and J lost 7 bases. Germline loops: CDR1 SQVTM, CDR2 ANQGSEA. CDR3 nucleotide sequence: TGCAGCGTTGGTGCGCGGGGGACCCAAGCAATCGGGGAGCAGTACTTC. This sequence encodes CSVGARGTQAIGEQYF.

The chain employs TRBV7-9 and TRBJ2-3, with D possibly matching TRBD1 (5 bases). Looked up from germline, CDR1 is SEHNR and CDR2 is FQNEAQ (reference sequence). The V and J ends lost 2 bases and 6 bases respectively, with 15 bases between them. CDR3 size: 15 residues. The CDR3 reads CASSLPQGSSDTQYF. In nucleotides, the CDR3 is TGTGCCAGCAGCTTACCCCAGGGATCAAGTGATACGCAGTATTTT.

The CDR3 loop is CASSLEFRGMGAAAQYF. CDR3 nucleotides: TGCGCCAGCAGCTTGGAGTTTCGAGGGATGGGGGCGGCGGCGCAGTATTTT. This rearrangement joins TRBV5-1 to TRBJ2-3, with D possibly being TRBD1 (6 bases). The germline V and J ends were trimmed by 0 bases and 10 bases, with 24 bases remaining between them. CDR1 is SGHRS and CDR2 is YFSETQ in the germline V gene. The CDR3 loop spans 17 amino acids.

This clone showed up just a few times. The CDR3 DNA reads TGTGCCAGCAGCTCAAGCAGGGGGGAGTTTAGCAATCAGCCCCAGCATTTT. It encodes CASSSSRGEFSNQPQHF. V usage is TRBV27 and J usage is TRBJ1-5; TRBD1 matches 7 bases. Per the germline V gene, CDR1 is MNHEY and CDR2 is SMNVEV (reference sequence). The CDR3 is 17 residues long. V gave up 6 bases and J gave up 0 bases; unmatched junction bases: 11.

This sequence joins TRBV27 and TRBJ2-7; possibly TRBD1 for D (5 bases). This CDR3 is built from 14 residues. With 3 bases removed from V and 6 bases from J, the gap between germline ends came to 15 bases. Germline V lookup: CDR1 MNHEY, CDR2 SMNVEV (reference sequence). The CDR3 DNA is TGTGCCAGCAGTTTGCTGGCAGGGTCGGGCGAGCAGTACTTC. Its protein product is CASSLLAGSGEQYF.

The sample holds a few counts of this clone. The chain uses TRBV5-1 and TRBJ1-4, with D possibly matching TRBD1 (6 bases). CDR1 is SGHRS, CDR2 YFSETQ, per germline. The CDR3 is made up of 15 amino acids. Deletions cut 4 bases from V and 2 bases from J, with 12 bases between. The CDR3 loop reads CASSSRGETNEKLFF. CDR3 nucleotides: TGCGCCAGCAGCAGCAGGGGCGAGACTAATGAAAAACTGTTTTTT.